Sequencing of this T cell receptor beta chain was carried out in a study of T cell responses to AZD1222 COVID-19 vaccine. Study-level information: Samples with a second dose at about 4 or about 12 weeks were pooled together. Study findings and constraints: Close to half of all spike-specific TCRs reportedly target regions of the variants that are unmutated.

About this clone: The antigen is undetermined.

Only in-frame clones appear in the TCRdb table, and some are missing; sequencing was by immunoSEQ multiplex PCR. The repertoire includes over 95,000 clones, 91% of them detected once, and roughly 4.5% sits in the top ten. V lost 5 bases, J lost 6 bases, and 7 bases stayed unmatched. This CDR3 is built from 15 residues. The germline V gene has CDR1 LGHNA and CDR2 YSLEER. The receptor was derived from an adult in good health. This specimen consisted of peripheral blood, obtained on day 0 of AZD1222 vaccination. The genes are TRBV4-3 and TRBJ2-1; the match to TRBD1 covers 10 bases. CDR3 DNA sequence: TGCGCCAGCAGCTCGACAGGGGGCAAGGGCAATGAGCAGTTCTTC. Translating gives CASSSTGGKGNEQFF.